One and the same sample provided the 18 T cell receptor beta chains below, sequenced in a study of cytomegalovirus exposure and HLA in healthy donors. The PCR made use of 60 Vbeta and 13 Jbeta primers. The method was immunoSEQ multiplex PCR; TCRdb's version includes in-frame clones alone and lacks a portion of them. This sample has 130,000 or so clones, with roughly 80% found just once. The material sequenced was PBMCs. These receptors were taken from a woman aged 55-69 years in good health and CMV-seronegative.

V gene TRBV28 combines with J gene TRBJ2-1; 9 bases agree with TRBD1. The CDR3 consists of 13 residues. J gave up 4 bases and V 6 bases, and 1 base lay outside the gene matches. CDR1 is MDHEN and CDR2 is SYDVKM in the germline V gene. CDR3 amino acids: CASRGQGYNEQFF. CDR3 coding DNA: TGTGCCAGCAGGGGACAGGGATACAATGAGCAGTTCTTC.

This clone was counted a single time. This chain links TRBV6-6 with TRBJ1-3; D is perhaps TRBD1 (5 bases). This CDR3 has 15 amino acids. CDR1 and CDR2 (germline): MNHNY, SVGAGI (reference sequence). The V end lost 3 bases, the J end lost 2 bases, and 11 bases lay between the germline ends. CDR3 region: CASSYPDRAGNTIYF. As DNA, the CDR3 is TGTGCCAGCAGTTATCCCGACAGAGCTGGAAACACCATATATTTT.

The chain carries TRBV2 and TRBJ1-2; the D gene is possibly TRBD1 (5 bases). CDR1 and CDR2 (germline): SNHLY, FYNNEI. V lost 4 bases and J lost 4, with 22 bases in between. The CDR3 is made up of 17 amino acids. In nucleotides, the CDR3 is TGTGCCAGCAGTGGGTTGTGGGGAGGGACTCGGGGCTATGGCTACACCTTC. Protein sequence: CASSGLWGGTRGYGYTF.

As for this clone: This sample includes further DNA sequences coding for the same CDR3. The rearrangement links TRBV9 to TRBJ2-7, with 11 bases that match TRBD1. The V segment lost 0 bases and the J segment 2 bases; nucleotides outside the gene matches: 1. The CDR3 consists of 15 residues. Germline V gene data show CDR1 as SGDLS and CDR2 as YYNGEE. For the CDR3, the DNA is TGTGCCAGCAGCGTAGGGGGACAGGGGGCCTACGAGCAGTACTTC. This sequence encodes CASSVGGQGAYEQYF.

The chain is built from TRBV7-9 and TRBJ2-5, with D possibly matching TRBD1 (6 bases). The germline V gene has CDR1 SEHNR and CDR2 FQNEAQ (reference sequence). Trimming removed 4 bases at V and 1 base at J, with 16 bases between. The CDR3 loop spans 16 amino acids. Written as DNA, the CDR3 is TGTGCCAGCAGCTCCCGGGACACAACATTCCAAGAGACCCAGTACTTC. This sequence encodes CASSSRDTTFQETQYF.

This clone has a handful of counts. V is TRBV20-1 and J is TRBJ2-7; D remains ambiguous. Per germline, CDR1 DFQATT and CDR2 SNEGSKA (reference sequence). V lost 5 bases, J lost 6 bases, and 11 bases lay in between. CDR3 length: 11 residues. Written as DNA, the CDR3 is TGCAGTGCTCCAACGCCCGGCGAGCAGTACTTC. Its translation: CSAPTPGEQYF.

The chain employs TRBV27 and TRBJ2-7; the match to TRBD2 covers 12 bases. V lost 5 bases to trimming and J lost 3 bases; unmatched junction nucleotides: 8. Germline values: CDR1 MNHEY, CDR2 SMNVEV (reference sequence). The length of the CDR3 is 16 residues. The CDR3 bases are TGTGCCAGCAGTCCCCGACTAGCGGGAGCCTACTACGAGCAGTACTTC. Protein: CASSPRLAGAYYEQYF.

This clone was seen a handful of times. This chain uses TRBV5-1 with TRBJ2-7; a weak D match, TRBD2 (5 bases). V lost 4 bases, J lost 2 bases, and 16 bases lay in between. In germline, CDR1 is SGHRS, CDR2 YFSETQ. There are 15 residues in the CDR3. Here the CDR3 reads CASSGRTDLTYEQYF. The CDR3 bases are TGCGCCAGCAGCGGAAGGACGGACTTAACCTACGAGCAGTACTTC.

The chain employs TRBV4-1 and TRBJ2-1; a weak D match, TRBD2 (5 bases). V was clipped by 0 bases and J by 5 bases, with 14 bases between them. The CDR3 is made up of 16 amino acids. In germline, CDR1 is MGHRA, CDR2 YSYEKL. CDR3 loop: CASSQDVRVGHNEQFF. The CDR3 DNA sequence: TGCGCCAGCAGCCAAGACGTGAGGGTCGGGCACAATGAGCAGTTCTTC.

This chain connects TRBV18 to TRBJ1-1, with a weak D call TRBD1 (5 bases). The CDR3 covers 14 residues. Germline lookup yields CDR1 KGHSH and CDR2 LQKENI. The V end was cut by 2 bases, the J end by 4 bases, with 11 bases between. The CDR3 coding sequence is TGTGCCAGCTCACCAGGGGGGGGAGGCACTGAAGCTTTCTTT. It codes for CASSPGGGGTEAFF.

The genes are TRBV5-1 and TRBJ1-4; 9 bases fit TRBD1. The CDR3 consists of 13 residues. Germline loops: CDR1 SGHRS, CDR2 YFSETQ. J was trimmed by 5 bases and V by 5 bases; bases with no gene match: 1. DNA of the CDR3: TGCGCCAGCAGGACAGGGGGGAATGAAAAACTGTTTTTT. Its protein is CASRTGGNEKLFF.

This clone has just a few counts. This chain connects TRBV19 to TRBJ1-3; possibly TRBD1 for D (5 bases). This CDR3 has 17 residues. Germline assignment: CDR1 LNHDA and CDR2 SQIVND (reference sequence). V shed 0 bases and J shed 0 bases, with 12 bases lying between them. CDR3 sequence reads: CASSIDGRVHSGNTIYF. CDR3 DNA sequence: TGTGCCAGTAGTATAGATGGCAGGGTGCACTCTGGAAACACCATATATTTT. Full variable domain (remainder filled in from reference TRBV19 and TRBJ1-3): DGGITQSPKYLFRKEGQNVTLSCEQNLNHDAMYWYRQDPGQGLRLIYYSQIVNDFQKGDIAEGYSVSREKKESFPLTVTSAQKNPTAFYLCASSIDGRVHSGNTIYFGEGSWLTVV.

This clone appeared a few times. This chain uses TRBV27 with TRBJ2-7, with a weak D call TRBD1 (5 bases). In germline, CDR1 is MNHEY, CDR2 SMNVEV (reference sequence). The CDR3 consists of 13 residues. V lost 4 bases and J 2 bases, leaving 9 bases between the germline ends. The CDR3 is CASSSGHTYEQYF. CDR3 DNA sequence: TGTGCCAGCAGTTCCGGACACACCTACGAGCAGTACTTC.

This clone has only a few counts. The chain recombines TRBV30 with TRBJ1-4; maybe TRBD1 (6 bases). The CDR3 has 13 amino acids. Germline lookup yields CDR1 GTSNPN and CDR2 SVGIG (reference sequence). V dropped 5 bases and J dropped 6 bases, with 13 bases sitting between them. CDR3 sequence: CAWHPWTDEKLFF. CDR3 nucleotides: TGTGCCTGGCACCCTTGGACAGATGAAAAACTGTTTTTT.

The gene calls are TRBV14 and TRBJ2-2, with 7 bases lining up with TRBD2. J lost 4 bases, V lost 4 bases, and 6 bases had no gene match. The germline CDR1 and CDR2 sequences are SGHDN and FVKESK. The CDR3 runs to 15 residues. CDR3 sequence reads: CASSLTSGITGELFF. The CDR3 DNA follows: TGTGCCAGCAGCCTCACCAGCGGGATCACCGGGGAGCTGTTTTTT.

The gene calls are TRBV4-1 and TRBJ1-2; 11 bases match TRBD1. Trimming at V came to 2 bases and at J to 5 bases, leaving 7 bases not matched to a gene. CDR1 is MGHRA and CDR2 is YSYEKL in the germline V gene. The CDR3 totals 16 residues. CDR3 bases: TGCGCCAGCAGCCAAAGGACAGGGGGCTTCCTTTATGGCTACACCTTC. Its protein product is CASSQRTGGFLYGYTF.

The V gene is TRBV25-1, the J gene TRBJ1-4; 9 bases agree with TRBD1. Germline V gene data show CDR1 as MGHDK and CDR2 as SYGVNS. J gave up 5 bases and V 5 bases, and 3 bases lay outside the gene matches. The CDR3 has 14 amino acids. The CDR3 region has the DNA TGTGCCAGCAGTAACAGGGGGCGCAATGAAAAACTGTTTTTT. As protein: CASSNRGRNEKLFF.

This clone was detected only a few times. CDR3: CAWSKEEGYTF. The CDR3 coding sequence is TGTGCCTGGAGTAAGGAGGAGGGCTACACCTTC. V is TRBV30 and J is TRBJ1-2; D uncertain. Germline V gives CDR1 GTSNPN, CDR2 SVGIG (reference sequence). The ends were cut back, 2 bases at V and 8 bases at J, with 9 bases in the middle. The CDR3 length is 11 residues. Variable domain in full (rest from reference TRBV30 and TRBJ1-2): SQTIHQWPATLVQPVGSPLSLECTVEGTSNPNLYWYRQAAGRGLQLLFYSVGIGQISSEVPQNLSASRPQDRQFILSSKKLLLSDSGFYLCAWSKEEGYTFGSGTRLTVV.